These 10 T cell receptor beta chains share one sample of origin, sequenced in a study of immune evolution from preneoplasia to lung adenocarcinoma. Profiled with immunoSEQ multiplex PCR; TCRdb holds only in-frame clones, not every one. The sample has approximately 9,700 clones, more than 75% seen once. The specimen was FFPE minimally invasive lung adenocarcinoma tissue. The source is a person between 65 and 80 years old with lung adenocarcinoma.

The chain uses TRBV5-1 and TRBJ2-1; maybe TRBD1 (5 bases). V gave up 5 bases and J gave up 6 bases, with 18 bases separating them. The CDR3 has 15 amino acids. CDR1 and CDR2 (germline): SGHRS, YFSETQ. The CDR3 sequence is CASSRNPTQGNEQFF. As DNA, the CDR3 is TGCGCCAGCAGTCGTAACCCTACCCAGGGCAATGAGCAGTTCTTC.

This chain links TRBV5-8 with TRBJ2-7; maybe TRBD1 (6 bases). CDR3 size: 13 residues. Trimming shortened V by 2 bases and J by 5 bases, and 11 bases separated the two germline ends. The germline gives CDR1 SGHTS, CDR2 YDEGEE. The CDR3, as DNA: TGTGCCAGCAGCTTTGACAGGTTGAACGAGCAGTACTTC. Residues: CASSFDRLNEQYF.

The sample holds a few counts of this clone. The chain employs TRBV9 and TRBJ2-2, with D maybe TRBD1 (6 bases). The CDR3 is 14 residues long. The germline V gene encodes CDR1 SGDLS and CDR2 YYNGEE. Trimming took 7 bases from V and 4 from J, leaving 14 bases between them. The CDR3 protein is CASGPRGSTGELFF. The CDR3 nucleotides are TGTGCCAGCGGCCCCAGGGGCTCCACCGGGGAGCTGTTTTTT. The entire variable domain, with the rest obtained from reference TRBV9 and TRBJ2-2, is as follows: DSGVTQTPKHLITATGQRVTLRCSPRSGDLSVYWYQQSLDQGLQFLIQYYNGEERAKGNILERFSAQQFPDLHSELNLSSLELGDSALYFCASGPRGSTGELFFGEGSRLTVL.

The chain couples TRBV7-8 to TRBJ1-2; a possible D gene is TRBD1 (6 bases). The V end lost 4 bases, the J end lost 8 bases, and 17 bases lay between the germline ends. The CDR3 sequence is 14 residues long. Germline CDR1 reads SGHVS; CDR2 reads FQNEAQ. CDR3: CASSSETGAWGYTF. The CDR3 nucleotides are TGTGCCAGCAGCTCCGAGACAGGCGCCTGGGGCTACACCTTC.

This chain joins TRBV7-8 and TRBJ2-7; D might be TRBD2 (5 bases). The germline V gene has CDR1 SGHVS and CDR2 FQNEAQ. V shed 5 bases and J shed 5 bases, with 10 bases lying between them. The CDR3 contains 12 residues. CDR3 sequence reads: CASSPTGDEQYF. The CDR3, as DNA: TGTGCCAGCAGCCCCACCGGGGACGAGCAGTACTTC.

The chain has TRBV6-1 and TRBJ1-5; D gene uncertain. There are 14 residues in the CDR3. Germline V lookup: CDR1 MNHNS, CDR2 SASEGT. V shed 4 bases and J shed 5 bases, with 12 bases lying between them. For the CDR3, the DNA is TGTGCCAGCAGTGGCAGTAGTGGGTATCAGCCCCAGCATTTT. Translation: CASSGSSGYQPQHF.

The chain couples TRBV4-1 to TRBJ1-3; 10 bases are a match to TRBD1. The CDR3 sequence is 19 residues long. Looked up from germline, CDR1 is MGHRA and CDR2 is YSYEKL. Trimming took 5 bases from V and 0 from J; bases not matched to a gene: 13. This CDR3 is CASSARQGAATSSGNTIYF. CDR3 nucleotide sequence: TGCGCCAGCAGCGCCAGACAGGGGGCTGCTACGAGCTCTGGAAACACCATATATTTT.

This CDR3 reads CASSVLAGSTDTQYF. The CDR3 coding sequence is TGTGCCAGCAGCGTTTTGGCGGGGAGCACAGATACGCAGTATTTT. The gene calls are TRBV9 and TRBJ2-3, with D possibly being TRBD2 (6 bases). CDR1 is SGDLS and CDR2 is YYNGEE in the germline V gene. The CDR3 sequence is 15 residues long. V lost 2 bases and J 0 bases, leaving 10 bases between the germline ends.

This clone was observed a handful of times. V usage is TRBV7-9 and J usage is TRBJ1-1, with D uncertain. The CDR3 is 13 amino acids. The V end lost 2 bases, the J end lost 3 bases, and 7 bases lay between the germline ends. Per the germline V gene, CDR1 is SEHNR and CDR2 is FQNEAQ (reference sequence). The CDR3 DNA is TGTGCCAGCAGCTTAACGTCGGACACTGAAGCTTTCTTT. Translation: CASSLTSDTEAFF. Variable domain in full (rest from reference TRBV7-9 and TRBJ1-1): DTGVSQNPRHKITKRGQNVTFRCDPISEHNRLYWYRQTLGQGPEFLTYFQNEAQLEKSRLLSDRFSAERPKGSFSTLEIQRTEQGDSAMYLCASSLTSDTEAFFGQGTRLTVV.

The CDR3 reads CAWSVVKEKLFF. CDR3 in DNA: TGTGCCTGGAGTGTAGTGAAGGAAAAACTGTTTTTT. V usage is TRBV30 and J usage is TRBJ1-4; D not certain. The CDR3 extends over 12 amino acids. Trimming pared 0 bases from V and 8 bases from J, leaving 7 bases between. Germline CDR1 GTSNPN, CDR2 SVGIG (reference sequence).